This T cell receptor beta chain appears in the sequencing data of a study of T-cell reconstitution after alpha-beta-depleted transplantation in children. This clonotype has more than one count but fewer than ten. The CDR3 extends over 18 amino acids. Germline V gene lookup returns CDR1 SGHRS and CDR2 YFSETQ. Losses at the gene ends were 2 bases for V and 2 bases for J; bases not matched to a gene: 10. Unique molecular identifiers tagged the TCRbeta library. TCRdb processed the PCR reads anew with MiXCR; each CDR3 protein has one entry. The sample has 250,000 to 400,000 distinct CDR3 sequences; around 25% are singletons.

The receptor was derived from a male patient under 18 who had a stem cell transplant for acute lymphoblastic leukemia, so the T cells may come from the graft donor. Specimen: PBMCs, mostly from graft donor cells, collected 180 days after TCRalphabeta/CD19-depleted stem cell transplant. The chain recombines TRBV5-1 with TRBJ2-7; 13 positions agree with TRBD2. The CDR3 is CASSFWTSGGASTYEQYF. The CDR3 nucleotides are TGCGCCAGCAGCTTTTGGACTAGCGGGGGAGCCTCTACCTACGAGCAGTACTTC.